The following is a T cell receptor (beta chain) sequence with its context. The antigen remains undetermined. The germline gene is not matched at one end of the junction; a read error may be the cause. RNA was extracted from bulk tissue without any cell sorting. Looked up from germline, CDR1 is MNHNY and CDR2 is SVGAGI (reference sequence). The CDR3 totals 12 residues. The record originates from a study of tumor and adjacent non-tumor tissue in lung cancer. Study-level points and caveats: Tumor tissue had significantly higher TCR diversity than normal lung.

The library came from three nested PCR rounds adapted from ARM-PCR protocols. TCRdb reprocessed the multiplex PCR reads with MiXCR, giving one entry per CDR3 protein. Counted here are about 80,000 distinct CDR3 sequences, 72% occurring once; the ten biggest clones make up around 9.6%. What was sequenced was lung tumor tissue. This clonotype was sampled from a woman aged 40 to 50 with non-small cell lung cancer. The V and J genes are TRBV6-6 and TRBJ1-2, with 7 nucleotides matching TRBD1. The CDR3 DNA sequence: TGTGCCAGCGACGGGACAGAGTATGGCTACATCTTC. Residues: CASDGTEYGYIF.